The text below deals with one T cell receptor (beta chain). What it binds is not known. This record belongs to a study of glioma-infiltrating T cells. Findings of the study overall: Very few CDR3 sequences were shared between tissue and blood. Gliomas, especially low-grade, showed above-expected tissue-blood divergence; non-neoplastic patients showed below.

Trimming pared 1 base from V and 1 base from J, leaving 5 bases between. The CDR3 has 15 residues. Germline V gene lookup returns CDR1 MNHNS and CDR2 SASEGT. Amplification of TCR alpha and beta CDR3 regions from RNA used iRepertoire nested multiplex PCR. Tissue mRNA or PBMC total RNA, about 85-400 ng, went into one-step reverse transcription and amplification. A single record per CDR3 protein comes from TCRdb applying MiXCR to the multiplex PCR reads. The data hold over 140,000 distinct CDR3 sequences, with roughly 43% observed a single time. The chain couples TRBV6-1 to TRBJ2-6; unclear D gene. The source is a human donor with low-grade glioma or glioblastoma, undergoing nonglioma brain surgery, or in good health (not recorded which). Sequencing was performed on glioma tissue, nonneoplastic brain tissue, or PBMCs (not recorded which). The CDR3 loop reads CASSEDSSGANVLTF. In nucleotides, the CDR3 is TGTGCCAGCAGTGAAGACTCATCTGGGGCCAACGTCCTGACTTTC.